Each of the 30 T cell receptor beta chains below was sequenced from the same sample in a study of blood T cell repertoires in COVID-19 (TCRdb year 2020). Libraries were prepared through the immunoSEQ multiplex PCR assay. TCRdb provides this immuneACCESS table in a form limited to in-frame rearrangements. Some clones are lacking; in checked studies, under half of them reflect an unresolved V gene, and why the rest are absent is not known. The sample data list approximately 250,000 clones, and around 84% of these were observed just once. The ten most abundant clones make up approximately 4.3% of the sample. The sample taken for sequencing was PBMCs or T cells enriched from blood (not recorded which). All receptors derive from a man aged 25-40 years with acute COVID-19.

CDR3 sequence: CASSLGTGVYSNQPQHF. In nucleotides, the CDR3 is TGTGCCAGCAGCCTAGGGACAGGGGTTTATAGCAATCAGCCCCAGCATTTT. This rearrangement joins TRBV5-8 to TRBJ1-5, with 10 bases lining up with TRBD1. J lost 0 bases, V lost 4 bases, and 7 bases had no gene match. Germline lookup yields CDR1 SGHTS and CDR2 YDEGEE. This CDR3 spans 17 amino acids.

The V and J genes are TRBV2 and TRBJ1-2, with D possibly TRBD1 on 6 matching bases. Germline values: CDR1 SNHLY, CDR2 FYNNEI. The length of the CDR3 is 15 residues. V lost 2 bases, J lost 6 bases, and 16 bases lay in between. This chain's CDR3 is CASSEPPGDLDGYTF. CDR3 coding DNA: TGTGCCAGCAGTGAACCTCCAGGGGATTTGGATGGCTACACCTTC.

This clone was recorded only once. The gene calls are TRBV11-1 and TRBJ1-2, with unresolved D. V lost 1 base and J 6 bases, leaving 12 bases between the germline ends. There are 14 residues in the CDR3. The germline V gene encodes CDR1 SGHAT and CDR2 FQDESV (reference sequence). The CDR3 region has the DNA TGTGCCAGCAGCTTAGGTCTCCGGGAGGATGGCTACACCTTC. Its protein product is CASSLGLREDGYTF.

This clone appeared once. The chain links TRBV6-2 or TRBV6-3 to TRBJ1-1; TRBD1 is a possible D gene (5 bases). V lost 5 bases, J lost 11 bases, and 18 bases lay in between. This CDR3 has 13 amino acids. Germline V CDR1 and CDR2: MNHEY, SVGEGT. The chain's CDR3 is CASSTGSQIGAFF. CDR3 in DNA: TGTGCCAGCAGTACAGGTTCACAAATTGGTGCTTTCTTT.

The chain is built from TRBV18 and TRBJ1-1; possible D gene TRBD1, 6 bases. Trimming pared 5 bases from V and 3 bases from J, leaving 16 bases between. CDR1 and CDR2 from the germline V gene are KGHSH and LQKENI. The CDR3 has 15 amino acids. The CDR3, as DNA: TGTGCCAGCTCAAGGGGGGGCGCTTGGGACACTGAAGCTTTCTTT. As protein: CASSRGGAWDTEAFF.

The chain recombines TRBV28 with TRBJ2-7; 8 nucleotides line up with TRBD2. The CDR3 has 15 residues. Germline CDR1 is MDHEN and CDR2 is SYDVKM. With 3 bases clipped from V and 4 bases from J, the junction kept 8 bases outside the gene matches. CDR3: CASSFQAGGGYEQYV. Written as DNA, the CDR3 is TGTGCCAGCAGTTTTCAGGCGGGGGGCGGATACGAGCAGTACGTC.

The chain couples TRBV27 to TRBJ2-5; 7 bases are shared with TRBD1. The trim removed 4 bases at V and 2 bases at J, leaving 7 bases unmatched. CDR1 MNHEY and CDR2 SMNVEV come from the germline V gene (reference sequence). The CDR3 sequence is 15 residues long. The CDR3 DNA sequence: TGTGCCAGCAGTTGCCCAGGGGGTAGACAAGAGACCCAGTACTTC. It translates to CASSCPGGRQETQYF.

The chain employs TRBV10-2 and TRBJ1-3; possibly TRBD1 for D (5 bases). Germline loops: CDR1 WSHSY, CDR2 SAAADI. CDR3 length equals 15 residues. V was cut by 6 bases and J by 2 bases, with 14 bases left in between. The CDR3 loop reads CASRTGGITGNTIYF. For the CDR3, the DNA is TGCGCCAGCAGGACGGGGGGAATAACTGGAAACACCATATATTTT.

The chain employs TRBV28 and TRBJ1-1, with D unclear. The ends were cut back, 8 bases at V and 11 bases at J, with 39 bases in the middle. Germline V lookup: CDR1 MDHEN, CDR2 SYDVKM. This CDR3 has 19 amino acids. CDR3 coding DNA: TGTGCCAGCTGTCTCACCCGTATCCGTTGGCGGGAGAAGCTTAGGCTGGCTTTCTTT. Amino acids: CASCLTRIRWREKLRLAFF.

J is TRBJ1-4 and V is TRBV18; no definite D call. CDR3 length equals 17 residues. V lost 2 bases and J lost 1, with 14 bases in between. Per germline, CDR1 KGHSH and CDR2 LQKENI. CDR3 protein: CASSPVEQLQTNEKLFF. DNA for the CDR3: TGTGCCAGCTCACCAGTTGAGCAACTGCAAACTAATGAAAAACTGTTTTTT. The whole variable domain, remainder taken from reference TRBV18 and TRBJ1-4, is NAGVMQNPRHLVRRRGQEARLRCSPMKGHSHVYWYRQLPEEGLKFMVYLQKENIIDESGMPKERFSAEFPKEGPSILRIQQVVRGDSAAYFCASSPVEQLQTNEKLFFGSGTQLSVL.

The chain combines TRBV2 with TRBJ1-1, with unresolved D. The CDR3 is 14 residues long. The germline V gene encodes CDR1 SNHLY and CDR2 FYNNEI. Trimming shortened V by 10 bases and J by 4 bases, and 19 bases separated the two germline ends. The CDR3 sequence: CATTLAVTFTEAFF. DNA of the CDR3: TGTGCCACCACCCTGGCGGTTACCTTCACTGAAGCTTTCTTT.

The gene calls are TRBV11-3 and TRBJ1-1; 7 bases align to TRBD1. CDR1 and CDR2 from the germline V gene are SGHNT and YENEEA. The CDR3 totals 13 residues. V lost 4 bases to trimming and J lost 7 bases; unmatched junction nucleotides: 6. CDR3 region: CASSSRGGGEAFF. CDR3 coding DNA: TGTGCCAGCAGCTCAAGAGGGGGCGGTGAAGCTTTCTTT.

The chain uses TRBV27 and TRBJ2-5; possibly TRBD2 for D (5 bases). Trimming left V 6 bases short and J 5 bases short, with 19 bases between. In germline, CDR1 is MNHEY, CDR2 SMNVEV (reference sequence). The length of the CDR3 is 15 residues. The CDR3 loop is CASSPLSQGGETQYF. DNA of the CDR3: TGTGCCAGCAGCCCCCTCTCGCAAGGCGGGGAGACCCAGTACTTC.

The chain recombines TRBV29-1 with TRBJ1-1; D not certain. Germline CDR1 SQVTM, CDR2 ANQGSEA. This CDR3 spans 14 amino acids. V lost 1 base, J lost 1 base, and 10 bases lay in between. The CDR3 region is CSVEGAEGNTEAFF. As DNA, the CDR3 is TGCAGCGTTGAAGGGGCCGAGGGGAACACTGAAGCTTTCTTT.

The V and J genes are TRBV6-5 and TRBJ1-4; TRBD1 is a possible D gene (5 bases). Trimming took off 10 bases at V and 6 bases at J, with 18 bases between the two ends. The CDR3 runs to 14 residues. Germline-derived CDR1 and CDR2 are MNHEY and SVGAGI. CDR3 region: CATWGRADYEKLFF. The CDR3 DNA follows: TGTGCCACCTGGGGCAGGGCAGATTATGAAAAACTGTTTTTT.

This clone was detected once. V gene TRBV11-2 combines with J gene TRBJ2-1; D may be TRBD2 (5 bases). Germline values: CDR1 SGHAT, CDR2 FQNNGV. The CDR3 length is 16 residues. V was cut by 5 bases and J by 8 bases, with 22 bases left in between. CDR3 in amino acids: CASSPLASTFGDEQFF. In DNA form, the CDR3 reads TGTGCCAGCAGCCCGTTAGCGAGTACGTTTGGCGATGAGCAGTTCTTC.

The V gene is TRBV3-1 (or the pseudogene TRBV3-2), the J gene TRBJ2-4; TRBD2 agrees at 11 bases. J lost 0 bases, V lost 1 base, and 11 bases had no gene match. The germline gives CDR1 LGHDT, CDR2 YNNKEL (reference sequence). The CDR3 is 20 amino acids. CDR3 amino acids: CASSQVGTSGGRLAKNIQYF. The CDR3 region has the DNA TGTGCCAGCAGCCAAGTGGGGACTAGCGGAGGAAGGCTAGCCAAAAACATTCAGTACTTC.

V gene TRBV18 combines with J gene TRBJ1-5; TRBD1 aligns across 9 bases. Germline trimming cut 3 bases from V and 5 bases from J; bases unmatched to any gene: 11. This CDR3 is built from 17 residues. Germline values: CDR1 KGHSH, CDR2 LQKENI. The CDR3 reads CASSPDRGLVGDQPQHF. The CDR3 nucleotides are TGTGCCAGCTCACCCGACAGGGGGTTGGTTGGCGATCAGCCCCAGCATTTT. Supplemented by reference TRBV18 and TRBJ1-5, the full variable domain reads NAGVMQNPRHLVRRRGQEARLRCSPMKGHSHVYWYRQLPEEGLKFMVYLQKENIIDESGMPKERFSAEFPKEGPSILRIQQVVRGDSAAYFCASSPDRGLVGDQPQHFGDGTRLSIL.

The chain combines TRBV5-1 with TRBJ2-6; TRBD1 agrees at 10 bases. The V gene's germline CDR1 is SGHRS and CDR2 YFSETQ. This CDR3 spans 18 amino acids. Losses at the gene ends were 4 bases for V and 2 bases for J; bases not matched to a gene: 9. The CDR3, as DNA: TGCGCCAGCAGCGTTCCGGGACAGGGGTCGCCTGGGGCCAACGTCCTGACTTTC. Translating gives CASSVPGQGSPGANVLTF.

V usage is TRBV4-1 and J usage is TRBJ1-2, with D tentatively TRBD1 (6 bases). Germline values: CDR1 MGHRA, CDR2 YSYEKL. CDR3 length: 13 amino acids. Between the trimmed V and J ends, which lost 4 bases and 6 bases, there was a span of 12 bases. The CDR3 protein is CASSLQGYDGYTF. Written as DNA, the CDR3 is TGCGCCAGCAGCCTCCAGGGGTATGATGGCTACACCTTC.

This sequence joins TRBV5-5 and TRBJ1-5; no reliable D call. Between the trimmed V and J ends, which lost 4 bases and 3 bases, there was a span of 5 bases. In germline, CDR1 is SGHKS, CDR2 YYEKEE (reference sequence). This CDR3 comprises 12 residues. The CDR3 DNA follows: TGTGCCAGCAGCCCCCTCAATCAGCCCCAGCATTTT. Protein: CASSPLNQPQHF. Full variable domain (remainder filled in from reference TRBV5-5 and TRBJ1-5): DAGVTQSPTHLIKTRGQQVTLRCSPISGHKSVSWYQQVLGQGPQFIFQYYEKEERGRGNFPDRFSARQFPNYSSELNVNALLLGDSALYLCASSPLNQPQHFGDGTRLSIL.

The genes are TRBV3-1 (or the pseudogene TRBV3-2) and TRBJ1-6; 9 bases fit TRBD1. The CDR3 covers 14 residues. Germline trimming cut 5 bases from V and 10 bases from J; bases unmatched to any gene: 6. The germline V gene encodes CDR1 LGHDT and CDR2 YNNKEL (reference sequence). CDR3 sequence reads: CASSTRDRVSPLHF. As DNA, the CDR3 is TGTGCCAGCAGCACACGGGACAGGGTGTCACCCCTCCACTTT.

In its sample, this clone was seen a few times. J is TRBJ1-3 and V is TRBV5-1; D is perhaps TRBD1 (5 bases). The germline V and J ends were trimmed by 0 bases and 3 bases, with 13 bases remaining between them. Looked up from germline, CDR1 is SGHRS and CDR2 is YFSETQ. The CDR3 extends over 16 amino acids. CDR3 sequence (DNA): TGCGCCAGCAGCTTGGAGGCGGGACGGGATGGAAACACCATATATTTT. Amino acids: CASSLEAGRDGNTIYF.

The chain recombines TRBV7-2 with TRBJ1-2; maybe TRBD1 (6 bases). V lost 7 bases and J 2 bases, leaving 11 bases between the germline ends. The CDR3 sequence is 13 residues long. CDR1 and CDR2 from the germline V gene are SGHTA and FQGNSA. In DNA form, the CDR3 reads TGTGCCAGCACCTCGGACAGAAACTATGGCTACACCTTC. The encoded protein is CASTSDRNYGYTF. The full variable domain, rest sourced from reference TRBV7-2 and TRBJ1-2, is GAGVSQSPSNKVTEKGKDVELRCDPISGHTALYWYRQSLGQGLEFLIYFQGNSAPDKSGLPSDRFSAERTGGSVSTLTIQRTQQEDSAVYLCASTSDRNYGYTFGSGTRLTVV.

The chain couples TRBV27 to TRBJ1-1; 10 positions agree with TRBD1. The CDR3 runs to 16 residues. V shed 7 bases and J 4 bases; nucleotides not matched to a gene: 12. Germline V gene lookup returns CDR1 MNHEY and CDR2 SMNVEV (reference sequence). In DNA form, the CDR3 reads TGTGCCAGCACAAGACAGGGGGCAGTTGAAGGCACTGAAGCTTTCTTT. Protein: CASTRQGAVEGTEAFF.

V is TRBV25-1 and J is TRBJ1-1; 9 bases are a match to TRBD1. CDR1 is MGHDK, CDR2 SYGVNS, per germline. The CDR3 has 15 residues. The trim removed 0 bases at V and 5 bases at J, leaving 4 bases unmatched. The CDR3 here is CASSEYRGQGTEAFF. DNA for the CDR3: TGTGCCAGCAGTGAATATAGGGGACAGGGAACTGAAGCTTTCTTT.

The V call is TRBV7-9, the J call TRBJ1-2; D is unresolved. V was clipped by 2 bases and J by 3 bases, with 7 bases between them. The CDR3 is 13 residues long. In germline, CDR1 is SEHNR, CDR2 FQNEAQ (reference sequence). The CDR3 DNA is TGTGCCAGCAGCTTAAGATCGGACTATGGCTACACCTTC. Protein: CASSLRSDYGYTF.

The chain joins TRBV7-2 to TRBJ2-2; 7 nucleotides match TRBD2. Germline CDR1 reads SGHTA; CDR2 reads FQGNSA. The CDR3 runs to 17 residues. Losses at the gene ends were 6 bases for V and 6 bases for J; bases not matched to a gene: 16. Here the CDR3 reads CASREGLAEGKAGELFF. CDR3 sequence (DNA): TGTGCCAGCAGGGAGGGGCTAGCGGAAGGGAAGGCCGGGGAGCTGTTTTTT.

The count of this clone is one. The gene calls are TRBV5-1 and TRBJ1-3; D gene uncertain. Germline CDR1 SGHRS, CDR2 YFSETQ. V lost 0 bases to trimming and J lost 0 bases, with 10 bases between them. CDR3 length equals 16 residues. CDR3 protein: CASSLAMVRSGNTIYF. The CDR3 nucleotides are TGCGCCAGCAGCTTGGCTATGGTCCGCTCTGGAAACACCATATATTTT.

The V call is TRBV4-1, the J call TRBJ2-1, with 15 bases matching TRBD2. Looked up from germline, CDR1 is MGHRA and CDR2 is YSYEKL. After removal of 6 bases from V and 8 bases from J, the junction contained 5 bases not matched to a gene. This CDR3 is 15 amino acids long. CDR3 in amino acids: CASRGLAGGFDEQFF. CDR3 coding DNA: TGCGCCAGCAGAGGACTAGCGGGGGGGTTCGATGAGCAGTTCTTC.